This T cell receptor (beta chain) was recovered during a study of blood T cell repertoires in COVID-19 (dated by TCRdb to about 2020). Broadly, across the study: The collaborator samples originated in the United States, Italy and Spain and spanned the acute and convalescent phases of COVID-19. The prospective study material was composed of cDNA or gDNA derived from T cells, B-cell-depleted T cells, or PBMCs. Deeply sampled blood TCRbeta repertoires from subjects exposed to, actively infected with, or recovered from COVID-19 were included in the dataset. The repertoires were released in a freely available public database intended as a resource for research on the immune response to SARS-CoV-2. The samples were drawn from the first 160 participants of the ongoing ImmuneRACE study and from over a thousand subjects provided by 6 global collaborators. Nearly every sample came with metadata listing a de-identified subject ID, COVID-19 status, age in years and sex. Where HLA class I and class II types were available, the types were taken from metadata supplied by the sample provider, not from assay-based typing.

TCRbeta CDR3 regions were amplified from genomic DNA using the immunoSEQ Assay, a bias-controlled multiplex PCR. In the original analysis: Within the assay, amplification of reference gene primers was used to estimate how many nucleated cells each sample contained. To quantify the absolute abundance of each unique TCRbeta CDR3 rearrangement, sequence reads were collapsed and filtered. For each sample, productive Simpson clonality was calculated as the square root of Simpson's diversity index over productive rearrangements. TCRdb provides this immuneACCESS table in a form limited to in-frame rearrangements. Some clones are lacking; in checked studies, under half of them reflect an unresolved V gene, and why the rest are absent is not known. The V and J calls and clone size come from that table; D and trimming were worked out from the DNA. The sample table shows 90,000 to 150,000 clones, and 85% to 90% are seen once. The top ten clonotypes cover roughly 2.2% of the sample.

General study outcomes and caveats: How much clinical and demographic metadata was included differed by source and by participant, and the metadata was provided uncurated.

Each collaborating institution followed its own protocols to collect whole blood in K2EDTA tubes. For TCRbeta analysis, collaborators shipped samples as frozen whole blood, isolated PBMCs, or DNA extracted from either of those sample types. This clone was found a few times. Its antigen remains undetermined. It has no much larger one-base neighbor in the sample; base qualities were not kept. The clonotype comes from a woman aged 45 to 65 with acute or convalescent COVID-19. The sequencing sample was made of peripheral blood.

For the CDR3, the sequence is CASSLEGGLTEAFF. The base sequence is TGTGCCAGCAGCTTAGAAGGAGGGCTGACTGAAGCTTTCTTT. The sequence joins TRBV7-2 to TRBJ1-1; too little of a D gene remains to name it. In the germline V gene, CDR1 corresponds to SGHTA and CDR2 to FQGNSA. V is pared back by 1 base and J by 5 bases, with 11 bases lying between the germline termini. From its cysteine to its phenylalanine, the CDR3 spans 14 amino acids. The kept DNA is CDR3 alone, 42 bases in frame from the first base.